The clone carrying this TCR beta chain was seen only once. Clones were sequenced by immunoSEQ multiplex PCR, and TCRdb holds only the in-frame ones, with some missing. The table lists approximately 120,000 clones, 90% of them singletons. The data derive from a study of control samples from healthy donors and cancer patients. The CDR3 is 13 amino acids. V was cut by 1 base and J by 5 bases, with 9 bases left in between. CDR1 and CDR2 from the germline V gene are GTSNPN and SVGIG (reference sequence). V is TRBV30 and J is TRBJ1-5; D might be TRBD1 (6 bases). Sequencing was performed on blood. The sequence was obtained from a human donor in good health. The donor label of this sample is uncertain. The CDR3 loop is CAWSDRADQPQHF. In DNA, the CDR3 is TGTGCCTGGAGTGACAGGGCGGATCAGCCCCAGCATTTT.